The rows below give T cell receptor beta chains drawn from one sample of a study of T cells in Graves' hyperthyroidism and ophthalmopathy. TCRdb redid the calling of the multiplex PCR reads with MiXCR, one entry per CDR3 protein. The table shows 550,000 to 600,000 distinct CDR3 sequences, with approximately 14% occurring only once. The specimen was blood. The receptors originated from a woman aged 18-29 years with Graves' ophthalmopathy. Both conserved end residues are part of each CDR3. Each record gives: D gene, J gene, V gene, clone size, CDR3 DNA, CDR3 protein. D genes are given only for firm matches. The size entry is marked missing in some rows and otherwise reads once, few, many or a size class.

d_call: TRBD2
j_call: TRBJ2-2
v_call: TRBV25-1
clone_size: many
cdr3_nt: TGTGCCAGCAGTGAGGTCGGACTAGCGGGAGGTACGAACACCGGGGAGCTGTTTTTT
cdr3_aa: CASSEVGLAGGTNTGELFF

d_call: NA
j_call: TRBJ1-5
v_call: TRBV11-2
clone_size: many
cdr3_nt: TGTGCCAGCAGCTTAGTACCGGTGGAACAGCCCCAGCATTTT
cdr3_aa: CASSLVPVEQPQHF

d_call: TRBD1
j_call: TRBJ2-7
v_call: TRBV5-4
clone_size: many
cdr3_nt: TGTGCCAGCAGCTTGGGGGACAGACGCGTGCGGTACTTC
cdr3_aa: CASSLGDRRVRYF

d_call: NA
j_call: TRBJ2-7
v_call: TRBV20-1
clone_size: many
cdr3_nt: TGCAGTGCTAGAGTCGGAGTCTACGAGCAGTACTTC
cdr3_aa: CSARVGVYEQYF

d_call: NA
j_call: TRBJ1-5
v_call: TRBV13
clone_size: many
cdr3_nt: TGTGCCAGCAGCTTAGGCCACCGAAATCAGCCCCAGCATTTT
cdr3_aa: CASSLGHRNQPQHF

d_call: TRBD2
j_call: TRBJ2-4
v_call: TRBV3-1
clone_size: few
cdr3_nt: TGTGCCAGCAGCCAAGAGAGCGGGAGAGTAGGCAAAAACATTCAGTACTTC
cdr3_aa: CASSQESGRVGKNIQYF

d_call: NA
j_call: TRBJ1-3
v_call: TRBV18
clone_size: NA
cdr3_nt: TGTGCCAGCTCACTATCACAGGGCCTATCTGGAAACACCATATATTTT
cdr3_aa: CASSLSQGLSGNTIYF

d_call: NA
j_call: TRBJ2-1
v_call: TRBV19
clone_size: NA
cdr3_nt: TGTGCCAGTAGTATGAGTCTTTCCTTGGGGGTTGAGCAGTTCTTC
cdr3_aa: CASSMSLSLGVEQFF

d_call: NA
j_call: TRBJ2-1
v_call: TRBV5-6
clone_size: many
cdr3_nt: TGTGCCAGCAGTGCGGGGTATGAGCAGTTCTTC
cdr3_aa: CASSAGYEQFF

d_call: NA
j_call: TRBJ2-1
v_call: TRBV27
clone_size: few
cdr3_nt: TGTGCCAGCAGTTTATCGGCCGAGGTAGCAGTCAATGAGCAGTTCTTC
cdr3_aa: CASSLSAEVAVNEQFF

d_call: NA
j_call: TRBJ1-6
v_call: TRBV3-1
clone_size: NA
cdr3_nt: TGTGCCAGCAGCCAAGATGGCCCCGCCTATAATTCACCCCTCCACTTT
cdr3_aa: CASSQDGPAYNSPLHF

d_call: TRBD2
j_call: TRBJ2-3
v_call: TRBV24-1
clone_size: many
cdr3_nt: TGTGCCACCAGTGATTTGCGTAGCGGGAGCTCGACAGATACGCAGTATTTT
cdr3_aa: CATSDLRSGSSTDTQYF

d_call: NA
j_call: TRBJ1-2
v_call: TRBV30
clone_size: NA
cdr3_nt: TGTGCCTGGAGTCGGTTGACAGTCAACTATGGCTACACCTTC
cdr3_aa: CAWSRLTVNYGYTF

d_call: NA
j_call: TRBJ1-1
v_call: TRBV20-1
clone_size: many
cdr3_nt: TGCAGTGCTAGACCTGCTGGGGGGCGGAACACTGAAGCTTTCTTT
cdr3_aa: CSARPAGGRNTEAFF

d_call: NA
j_call: TRBJ2-3
v_call: TRBV20-1
clone_size: many
cdr3_nt: TGCAGTGCTAGAGGGGACCACACAGATACGCAGTATTTT
cdr3_aa: CSARGDHTDTQYF

d_call: NA
j_call: TRBJ1-1
v_call: TRBV29-1
clone_size: NA
cdr3_nt: TGCAGCGTTGAAAAGGAGGGGTCGGGCACTGAAGCTTTCTTT
cdr3_aa: CSVEKEGSGTEAFF

d_call: TRBD2
j_call: TRBJ2-7
v_call: TRBV7-9
clone_size: NA
cdr3_nt: TGTGCCAGCAGCCAGATTAGCGGGATTTACGAGCAGTACTTC
cdr3_aa: CASSQISGIYEQYF

d_call: TRBD2
j_call: TRBJ2-5
v_call: TRBV6-1
clone_size: NA
cdr3_nt: TGTGCCAGCAGTGAACCTCCGGGACTAGCGGCCGATAACCAGTACTTC
cdr3_aa: CASSEPPGLAADNQYF

d_call: NA
j_call: TRBJ2-1
v_call: TRBV9
clone_size: NA
cdr3_nt: TGTGCCAGCAGTGCCGGGACTTGGCACAATGAGCAGTTCTTC
cdr3_aa: CASSAGTWHNEQFF